This passage covers 5 T cell receptor beta chains from one sample sequenced in a study of T cell repertoires in cytomegalovirus infection. Each CDR3 protein gets one entry after TCRdb re-called the reads with MiXCR. The sample contains roughly 500,000 distinct CDR3 sequences, about 17% of which appear only once. Material: CD8+ T cells from PBMCs. Receptors were obtained from a human donor in good health (CMV status not recorded). Some clones in this sample may be carry-over from other donors' samples.

This clonotype showed up many times. The V and J genes are TRBV11-2 and TRBJ1-1; possibly TRBD1 for D (6 bases). The V gene's germline CDR1 is SGHAT and CDR2 FQNNGV. The CDR3 is made up of 14 amino acids. The ends were cut back, 1 base at V and 7 bases at J, with 13 bases in the middle. The CDR3 sequence: CASSLAGAGGEAFF. In DNA form, the CDR3 reads TGTGCCAGCAGCTTAGCGGGGGCCGGGGGTGAAGCTTTCTTT.

This clonotype has just a few counts. The gene calls are TRBV12-3 or TRBV12-4 and TRBJ2-7; the match to TRBD2 covers 11 bases. The CDR3 totals 14 residues. Trimming removed 3 bases from V and 6 bases from J; junction bases left unmatched: 4. CDR3 residues: CASSLTSGAAEQYF. Written as DNA, the CDR3 is TGTGCCAGCAGTTTGACTAGCGGGGCGGCCGAGCAGTACTTC.

Ten or more counts support this clonotype. V usage is TRBV7-9 and J usage is TRBJ1-5; unclear D gene. V gave up 5 bases and J gave up 6 bases, with 14 bases separating them. The CDR3 runs 14 residues. CDR1 and CDR2 (germline): SEHNR, FQNEAQ (reference sequence). The CDR3 here is CASSPFEESQPQHF. CDR3 bases: TGTGCCAGCAGCCCGTTCGAGGAGAGTCAGCCCCAGCATTTT.

This clonotype was seen at least ten times. V and J are TRBV6-4 and TRBJ2-1; TRBD2 aligns across 10 bases. Germline loops: CDR1 MRHNA, CDR2 SNTAGT. The CDR3 loop spans 15 amino acids. V dropped 5 bases and J dropped 3; count of bases not matched to a gene: 4. This CDR3 reads CASSQLAGVYNEQFF. CDR3 in DNA: TGTGCCAGCAGTCAGCTAGCGGGGGTCTACAATGAGCAGTTCTTC.

Many counts were recorded for this clonotype. The chain employs TRBV7-3 and TRBJ2-3; a possible D gene is TRBD2 (5 bases). Trimming took off 2 bases at V and 2 bases at J, with 8 bases between the two ends. Germline V lookup: CDR1 SGHTA, CDR2 FQGTGA. The CDR3 totals 14 residues. The CDR3 loop is CASSLAGITDTQYF. CDR3 bases: TGTGCCAGCAGCTTAGCGGGTATCACAGATACGCAGTATTTT.